This T cell receptor beta chain appears in the sequencing data of a study of cytomegalovirus exposure and HLA in healthy donors. Germline V gene sequence: CDR1 MGHRA, CDR2 YSYEKL. The CDR3 is made up of 16 amino acids. The V gene end was trimmed by 4 bases and the J gene end by 4 bases; junction bases not matched to a gene: 9. Vbeta (60) and Jbeta (13) primers were used in the PCR. The method was immunoSEQ multiplex PCR; TCRdb's version includes in-frame clones alone and lacks a portion of them. Of roughly 150,000 clones in the sample, roughly four fifths were seen once. Sequencing used PBMCs. The receptor was isolated from a girl aged 2-10 years in good health and CMV-seropositive. The genes are TRBV4-1 and TRBJ2-5, with 10 nucleotides matching TRBD2. CDR3 in DNA: TGCGCCAGCAGCCTACGAGCTGCTAGCGGGGGAGAGACCCAGTACTTC. This codes for CASSLRAASGGETQYF.